This paragraph reports one T cell receptor beta chain. Its target antigen remains unknown. Per-base quality was not reported, and no clone a single base away is much larger than it. This specimen belongs to a study of shared clonotypes between healthy human individuals (dated by TCRdb to 2019 to 2021). Notes on the research overall: The cohort comprised a couple of women and three men aged 18 to 49 years. For each donor, three plates each were used for CD4 naive and CD4 memory, two plates were used for CD8 naive, and one plate was used for CD8 memory. Different laboratories and diverse techniques were used to prepare libraries and sequence TCR repertoires, to increase sequencing depth and limit assay-specific biases. Each donor's leukapheresis produced roughly between roughly 0.85 and 9 billion PBMCs. Blood TCR repertoires of 5 or 6 healthy adults were deeply sequenced to estimate repertoire size and the extent of clonotype sharing between individuals. Overall results and qualifications from the work: Sampling was restricted to blood, and TCR repertoires in tissues likely differ from the TCR repertoires found in blood. Compared with non-shared clonotypes, clonotypes shared by all four sorted-subset donors had higher generation probabilities. The small number of donors limited the genetic and exposure-history diversity represented. Rarefaction of sorted-subset datasets indicated incomplete sequencing despite the large sequencing depth. When several donors were compared, the shared fraction of clonotypes was around 4.6% for naive CD4, around 3.5% for naive CD8, 2.3% for memory CD4, and less than 0.45% for memory CD8. Estimated clonotype richness was generally larger for naive than for memory subsets. Pairwise subsampling led to the expectation that sequencing depth would affect the degree of clonotype sharing among donors.

TCR CDR3 regions were amplified from genomic DNA by multiplex PCR using the deep immunoSEQ assay. Genomic DNA extracted from each cell subset was distributed evenly over all wells of several immunoSEQ 96-well plates, and each plate served as one replicate. For sorted subsets, approximately 200 ng of genomic DNA, equivalent to 30,000 or so T cell genomes, went into each replicate PCR. Purified libraries were quantified with a Qubit 3.0 fluorometer, sized on a Bioanalyzer 2100, and re-quantified with the KAPA Library Quantification kit. Every immunoSEQ 96-well plate was sequenced on a dedicated single-read 150-cycle Illumina NextSeq 550 flow cell. The original methods were these. Because the immunoSEQ output held only junctional sequences and lacked quality scores, the filtering could not match the filtering applied to full-length reads. Sequences were annotated with PyIR, a Python wrapper for IgBLAST v1.9, using IMGT germline references to assign V/J genes and CDR3. Reads were removed for weak V/J assignments (E-value above 1e-6), missing CDR3, stop codons, out-of-frame junctions, or ambiguous translated residues. V3J clonotypes were defined by identical inferred V gene, J gene, and CDR3 amino acid sequence. To compute the percentage overlap between repertoires, the number of shared unique clonotypes was divided by the size of the smaller repertoire. Repertoire richness was assessed with RTK rarefaction, the Chao1 estimator, and Recon v2.1 estimates of unobserved clonotypes. For all TCRbeta clonotypes obtained by the gDNA method from a handful of donors, generation probabilities were computed with OLGA. TCRdb provides this immuneACCESS table in a form limited to in-frame rearrangements. Some clones are lacking; in checked studies, under half of them reflect an unresolved V gene, and why the rest are absent is not known. The V and J calls and the clone size are those of that table, but D and trimming were determined from the DNA. The sample table lists about 2 million clones, about 95% of them with a count of one. Together, the top ten hold 1.2% of the sample.

CD8 naive samples were obtained by positive selection for CCR7 among CD45RO-negative cells, yielding a CD45RA+CCR7+ population from which TemRA cells were excluded. The donors were healthy, HIV-negative adults with no recently reported acute infections or vaccinations. Every donor was a Caucasian adult living in Nashville, Tennessee, USA. Blood was obtained by leukapheresis, after which PBMCs were separated by Ficoll-Histopaque density gradient centrifugation and cryopreserved in liquid nitrogen vapor phase. Analytical flow cytometry was used to check the purity and quantity of every magnetically sorted T cell population. Each sorted fraction had its genomic DNA isolated and then quantified by UV absorbance on a Nanodrop 2000c. This TCR was sampled from a man in his late teens or twenties in good health. The specimen was naive CD8+ T cells sorted from blood. The cell subset or site label here, explained by the study, means: CD45RA+CCR7+.

The CDR3 loop reads CASGTSGGAYEQFF. The nucleotides read TGTGCCAGCGGGACTAGCGGGGGGGCTTATGAGCAGTTCTTC. The chain joins TRBV5-4 to TRBJ2-1; 16 central bases correspond to TRBD2. There are 14 amino acids in the CDR3, from cysteine to phenylalanine inclusive. Only CDR3 DNA is held: 42 bases, read in frame from base 1. Trimming removed 7 bases from V and 8 bases from J; the gene matches leave 3 bases unexplained. The germline V gene (reference sequence) yields SGHNT for CDR1 and YYREEE for CDR2.